These T cell receptor beta chains were read from a single sample in a study of cytomegalovirus exposure and HLA in healthy donors. TCRdb's table, derived via immunoSEQ multiplex PCR, lists solely in-frame clones and lacks some. This listing includes about 70,000 clones. Sequencing was done on a sample of PBMCs. The receptors originated from a female donor in good health and CMV-seropositive. CDR3s include the opening cysteine and the closing phenylalanine or tryptophan. The order of the fields is V gene, D gene, J gene, CDR3 length, CDR3 protein, CDR3 DNA. The D gene is left open where the match is weak.

TRBV29-1	TRBD1	TRBJ2-7	14	CSVLRQGDFYEQYF	TGCAGCGTTTTGAGACAGGGGGATTTCTACGAGCAGTACTTC
TRBV7-9	NA	TRBJ2-1	14	CASSPRLRVDEQFF	TGTGCCAGCAGCCCTAGGCTCCGGGTCGATGAGCAGTTCTTC
TRBV7-2	TRBD2	TRBJ2-1	13	CASSLSGTSGGIF	TGTGCCAGCAGCTTATCGGGGACTAGCGGGGGCATCTTC
TRBV6-1	TRBD1	TRBJ1-2	15	CASSEPGTGGEGYTF	TGTGCCAGCAGTGAACCCGGGACAGGGGGGGAGGGCTACACCTTC
TRBV6-5	TRBD1	TRBJ2-5	14	CASSLGTGGENQYF	TGTGCCAGCAGCCTGGGGACAGGGGGAGAGAACCAGTACTTC
TRBV2	NA	TRBJ1-4	13	CASSDVGDEKLFF	TGTGCCAGCAGTGACGTAGGGGATGAAAAACTGTTTTTT
TRBV6-5	TRBD2	TRBJ2-7	15	CASSYSPGGGYEQYF	TGTGCCAGCAGTTACTCGCCGGGGGGGGGCTACGAGCAGTACTTC
TRBV10-1	NA	TRBJ2-1	13	CASSEELNNEQFF	TGTGCCAGCAGTGAAGAGCTTAACAATGAGCAGTTCTTC
TRBV29-1	TRBD1	TRBJ2-7	13	CSGGQGFNNEQYF	TGCAGCGGGGGACAGGGATTTAACAACGAGCAGTACTTC
TRBV30	TRBD1	TRBJ1-2	14	CAWSHRGTFYGYTF	TGTGCCTGGAGTCACAGGGGAACCTTCTATGGCTACACCTTC
TRBV5-4	NA	TRBJ1-4	14	CASSPAGGGEKLFF	TGTGCCAGCAGCCCGGCGGGGGGCGGGGAAAAACTGTTTTTT
TRBV10-3	NA	TRBJ1-1	16	CAIRAEGGTGNTEAFF	TGTGCCATCAGGGCGGAGGGGGGGACGGGGAACACTGAAGCTTTCTTT
TRBV25-1	NA	TRBJ2-7	13	CASNLGTGYEQYF	TGTGCCAGCAACCTTGGAACGGGCTACGAGCAGTACTTC
TRBV2	TRBD1	TRBJ1-5	16	CASSEETGGSNQPQHF	TGTGCCAGCAGTGAAGAGACAGGGGGTAGCAATCAGCCCCAGCATTTT
TRBV2	NA	TRBJ1-2	12	CASRLDSYGYTF	TGTGCCAGCAGGCTGGACTCGTATGGCTACACCTTC
TRBV30	NA	TRBJ1-5	15	CAWSLRGGSNQPQHF	TGTGCCTGGAGTTTGAGGGGAGGGAGCAATCAGCCCCAGCATTTT
TRBV5-1	NA	TRBJ2-5	14	CASSFYSRQETQYF	TGCGCCAGCAGCTTCTACAGCCGACAAGAGACCCAGTACTTC
TRBV6-4	TRBD1	TRBJ2-6	15	CASSPGGSGANVLTF	TGTGCCAGCAGTCCAGGGGGCTCTGGGGCCAACGTCCTGACTTTC
TRBV27	TRBD1	TRBJ2-7	13	CASSFRQGIEQYF	TGTGCCAGCAGTTTTAGACAGGGAATAGAGCAGTACTTC
TRBV29-1	TRBD2	TRBJ2-2	15	CSVAAGGLNTGELFF	TGCAGCGTAGCAGCGGGGGGGCTGAACACCGGGGAGCTGTTTTTT
TRBV25-1	NA	TRBJ1-5	15	CASSEPGGSNQPQHF	TGTGCCAGCAGTGAACCCGGGGGTTCTAATCAGCCCCAGCATTTT
TRBV28	TRBD1	TRBJ1-2	14	CASSLRGQGYGYTF	TGTGCCAGCAGTTTAAGGGGACAGGGCTATGGCTACACCTTC